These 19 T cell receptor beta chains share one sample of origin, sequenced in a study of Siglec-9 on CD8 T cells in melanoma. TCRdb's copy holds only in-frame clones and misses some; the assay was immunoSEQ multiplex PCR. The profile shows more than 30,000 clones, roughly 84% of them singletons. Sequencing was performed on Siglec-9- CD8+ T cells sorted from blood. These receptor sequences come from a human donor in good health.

Written as DNA, the CDR3 is TGTGCCAGCAGCTCCCTCAAAAACAGGGTTGGCTACACCTTC. Translated: CASSSLKNRVGYTF. The chain uses TRBV11-2 and TRBJ1-2, with a tentative D call TRBD1 (6 bases). V was shortened by 4 bases and J by 7 bases, with 16 bases between the two germline ends. CDR3 size: 14 residues. The germline V gene encodes CDR1 SGHAT and CDR2 FQNNGV.

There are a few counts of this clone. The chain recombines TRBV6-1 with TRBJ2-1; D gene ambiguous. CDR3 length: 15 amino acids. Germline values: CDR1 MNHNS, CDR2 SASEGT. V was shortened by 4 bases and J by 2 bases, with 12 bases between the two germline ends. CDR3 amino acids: CASSAPAWPYNEQFF. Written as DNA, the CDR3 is TGTGCCAGCAGTGCCCCCGCCTGGCCCTACAATGAGCAGTTCTTC.

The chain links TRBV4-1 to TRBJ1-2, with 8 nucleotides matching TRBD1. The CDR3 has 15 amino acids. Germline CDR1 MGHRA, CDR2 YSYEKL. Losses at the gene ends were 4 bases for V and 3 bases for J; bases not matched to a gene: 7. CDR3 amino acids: CASSPILTGDYGYTF. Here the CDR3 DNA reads TGCGCCAGCAGCCCGATACTGACAGGGGACTATGGCTACACCTTC.

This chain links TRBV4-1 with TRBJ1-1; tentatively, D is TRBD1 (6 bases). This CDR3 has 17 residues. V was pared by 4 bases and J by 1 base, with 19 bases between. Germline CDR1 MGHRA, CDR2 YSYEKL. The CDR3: CASSPRGISRGNTEAFF. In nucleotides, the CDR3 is TGCGCCAGCAGCCCGAGGGGGATCAGTAGGGGGAACACTGAAGCTTTCTTT.

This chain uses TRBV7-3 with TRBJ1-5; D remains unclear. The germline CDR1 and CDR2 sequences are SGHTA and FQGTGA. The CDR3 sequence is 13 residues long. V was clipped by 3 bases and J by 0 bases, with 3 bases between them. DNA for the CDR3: TGTGCCAGCAGCTTGTCTAGCAATCAGCCCCAGCATTTT. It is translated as CASSLSSNQPQHF.

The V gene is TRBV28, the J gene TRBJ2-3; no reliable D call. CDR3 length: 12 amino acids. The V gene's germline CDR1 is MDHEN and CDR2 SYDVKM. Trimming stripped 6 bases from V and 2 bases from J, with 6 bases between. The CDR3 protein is CASSRNTDTQYF. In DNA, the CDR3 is TGTGCCAGCAGCCGGAACACAGATACGCAGTATTTT.

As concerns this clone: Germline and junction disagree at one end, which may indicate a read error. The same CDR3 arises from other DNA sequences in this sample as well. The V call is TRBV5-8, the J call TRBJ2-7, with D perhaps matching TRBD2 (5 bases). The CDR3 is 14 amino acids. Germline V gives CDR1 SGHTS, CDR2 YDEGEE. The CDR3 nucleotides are TGTGCCAGCAGCTTAGCGGAATCCTCCTACGAGCAGTACTTT. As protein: CASSLAESSYEQYF.

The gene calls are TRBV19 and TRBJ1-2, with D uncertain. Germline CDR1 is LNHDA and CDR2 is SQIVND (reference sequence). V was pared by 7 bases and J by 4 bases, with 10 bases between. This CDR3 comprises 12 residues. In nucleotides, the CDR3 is TGTGCCAGTACCGGACTCGCCTATGGCTACACCTTC. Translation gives CASTGLAYGYTF.

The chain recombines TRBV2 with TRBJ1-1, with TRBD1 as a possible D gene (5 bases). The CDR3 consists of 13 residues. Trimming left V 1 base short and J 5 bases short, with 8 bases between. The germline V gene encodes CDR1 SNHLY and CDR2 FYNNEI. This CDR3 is CASSEVGGTEAFF. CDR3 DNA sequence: TGTGCCAGCAGTGAAGTGGGGGGGACTGAAGCTTTCTTT.

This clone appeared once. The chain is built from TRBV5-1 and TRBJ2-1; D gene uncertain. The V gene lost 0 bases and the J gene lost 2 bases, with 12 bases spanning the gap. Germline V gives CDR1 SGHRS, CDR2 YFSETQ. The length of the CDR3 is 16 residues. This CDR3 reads CASSLAPSPAYNEQFF. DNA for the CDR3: TGCGCCAGCAGCTTGGCCCCCTCCCCTGCCTACAATGAGCAGTTCTTC.

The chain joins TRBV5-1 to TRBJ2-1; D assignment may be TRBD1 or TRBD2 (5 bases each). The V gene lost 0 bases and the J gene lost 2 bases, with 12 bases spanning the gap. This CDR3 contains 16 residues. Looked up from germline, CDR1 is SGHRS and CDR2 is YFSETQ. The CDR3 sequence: CASSLEGSWAYNEQFF. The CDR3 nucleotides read TGCGCCAGCAGCTTGGAGGGGAGTTGGGCCTACAATGAGCAGTTCTTC.

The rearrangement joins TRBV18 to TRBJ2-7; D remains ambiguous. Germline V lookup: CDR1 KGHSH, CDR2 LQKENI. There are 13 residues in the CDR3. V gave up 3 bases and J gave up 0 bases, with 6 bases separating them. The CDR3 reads CASSPGDSYEQYF. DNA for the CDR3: TGTGCCAGCTCACCTGGTGACTCCTACGAGCAGTACTTC.

DNA for the CDR3: TGTGCCAGCAGTTTAACCGGATCTAATGAGCAGTTCTTC. Translated, it gives CASSLTGSNEQFF. The chain links TRBV27 to TRBJ2-1; unclear D gene. Between the trimmed V and J ends, which lost 2 bases and 7 bases, there was a span of 9 bases. CDR3 size: 13 residues. The germline V gene encodes CDR1 MNHEY and CDR2 SMNVEV (reference sequence).

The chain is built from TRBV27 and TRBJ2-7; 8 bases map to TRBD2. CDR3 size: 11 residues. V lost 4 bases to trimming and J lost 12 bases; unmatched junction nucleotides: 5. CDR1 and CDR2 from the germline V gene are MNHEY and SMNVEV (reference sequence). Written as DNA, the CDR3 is TGTGCCAGCAGTTCGGGACTAGACTTGTACTTC. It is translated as CASSSGLDLYF.

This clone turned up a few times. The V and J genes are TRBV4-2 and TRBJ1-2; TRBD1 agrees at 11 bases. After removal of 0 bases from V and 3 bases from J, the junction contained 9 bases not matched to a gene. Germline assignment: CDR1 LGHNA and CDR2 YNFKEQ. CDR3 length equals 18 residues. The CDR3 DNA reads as TGTGCCAGCAGCCAAGAGGCGGACAGGGGGCGCGGGGACTATGGCTACACCTTC. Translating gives CASSQEADRGRGDYGYTF.

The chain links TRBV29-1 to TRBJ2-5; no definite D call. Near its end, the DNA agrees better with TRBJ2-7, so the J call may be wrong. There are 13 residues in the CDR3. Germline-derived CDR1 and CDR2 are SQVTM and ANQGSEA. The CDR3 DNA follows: TGCAGCGTTGAATCTGGCAGTTCCTACGAGCAGTACTTC. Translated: CSVESGSSYEQYF.

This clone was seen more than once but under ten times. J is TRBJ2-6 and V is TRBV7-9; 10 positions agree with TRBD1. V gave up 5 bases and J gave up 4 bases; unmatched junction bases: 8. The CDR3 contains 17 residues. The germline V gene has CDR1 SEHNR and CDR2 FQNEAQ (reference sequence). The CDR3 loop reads CASSPRQGARGANVLTF. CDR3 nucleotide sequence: TGTGCCAGCAGCCCGAGACAGGGGGCGCGGGGGGCCAACGTCCTGACTTTC.

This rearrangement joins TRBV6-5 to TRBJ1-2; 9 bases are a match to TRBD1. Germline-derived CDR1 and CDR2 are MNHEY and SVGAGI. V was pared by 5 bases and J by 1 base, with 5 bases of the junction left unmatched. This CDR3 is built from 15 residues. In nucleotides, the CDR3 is TGTGCCAGCAGTACCTACAGGGGGCGTAACTATGGCTACACCTTC. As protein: CASSTYRGRNYGYTF.

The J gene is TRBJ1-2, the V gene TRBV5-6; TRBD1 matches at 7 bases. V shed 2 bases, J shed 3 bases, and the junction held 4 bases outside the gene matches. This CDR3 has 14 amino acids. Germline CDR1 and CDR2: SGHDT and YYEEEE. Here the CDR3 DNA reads TGTGCCAGCAGCTTACAACAGGGGTACTATGGCTACACCTTC. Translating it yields CASSLQQGYYGYTF.